The rows below give T cell receptor beta chains drawn from one sample of a study of T cells after posttransplantation cyclophosphamide. The data were produced by immunoSEQ multiplex PCR, yet TCRdb's version contains in-frame clones alone and is incomplete. This sample yields approximately 5,000 clones, of which about 80% are seen a single time; roughly 24% belongs to the top ten. Sequenced material: PBMCs, taken after an allogeneic stem cell transplant with a calcineurin inhibitor and methotrexate. The receptors derive from a male patient between 40 and 50 years old who received an allogeneic stem cell transplant from an unrelated donor, was CMV-positive, and had chronic GVHD only. Some of the T cells may derive from the graft donor. Each CDR3 is given with its conserved first and last residue. Each record gives: clone size, V gene, CDR3 protein. Only some rows state a clone size, as once, few, many or a class for expanded clones.

.,TRBV4-1,CASSRLAGEGDTQYF
.,TRBV30,CAWSFLQGCTEAFF
.,TRBV6-5,CASSYSREGNIQYF
.,TRBV19,CASTLGGGTGELFF
.,TRBV30,CAWNSRDRSYEQYF
.,TRBV2,CASMMIPSIQYF
once,TRBV15,CATSRDRLGADEQYF
.,TRBV18,CASSDGTSGSSNEQFF
.,TRBV15,CATSRAYGRTGGNQPQHF
.,TRBV5-1,CASSPEGAADTQYF
.,TRBV9,CASRETGGLTGELFF
.,TRBV7-2,CASSRTGDHNSPLHF
.,TRBV27,CASTTRGAAEKLFF
.,TRBV2,CASSAGQGITGELFF
.,TRBV5-1,CASSRGDRTQETQYF
.,TRBV5-1,CASSPGTSGTREQYF